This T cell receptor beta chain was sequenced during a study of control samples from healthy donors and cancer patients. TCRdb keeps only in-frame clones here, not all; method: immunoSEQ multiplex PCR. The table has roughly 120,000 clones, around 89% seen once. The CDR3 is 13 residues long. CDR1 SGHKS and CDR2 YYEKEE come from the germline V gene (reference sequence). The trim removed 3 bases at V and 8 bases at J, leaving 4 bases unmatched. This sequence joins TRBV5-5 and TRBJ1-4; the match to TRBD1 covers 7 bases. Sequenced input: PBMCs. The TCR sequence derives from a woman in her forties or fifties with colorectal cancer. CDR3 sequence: CASSSTGEEKLFF. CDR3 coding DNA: TGTGCCAGCAGCTCCACAGGGGAAGAAAAACTGTTTTTT.